The table lists the clone carrying this T cell receptor beta chain with a few counts. Its antigen is undetermined. The data were obtained in a study of T cell responses to AZD1222 COVID-19 vaccine. Findings of the study overall: Spike-wide coverage was observed for vaccine-associated CD4 TCRs, with dominant responses at 160-218 and 743-854. Among the donors, most were white British and more were female, and clonal diversity was possibly underestimated. Reports indicate that nearly half of spike-specific TCRs are directed at unmutated variant regions.

CDR1 and CDR2 from the germline V gene are MNHEY and SVGEGT. The CDR3 has 14 residues. Trimming took off 2 bases at V and 2 bases at J, with 9 bases between the two ends. Measured with immunoSEQ multiplex PCR; TCRdb has only the in-frame clones, and not every one. This repertoire shows roughly 120,000 clones, about 91% found once; its top ten account for 4% to 5.5%. This receptor was obtained from an adult in good health. The input for sequencing was peripheral blood, taken on day 0 of AZD1222 vaccination. V usage is TRBV6-2 or TRBV6-3 and J usage is TRBJ1-1, with D uncertain. Here the CDR3 DNA reads TGTGCCAGCAGTTACCTCGCGGGCAACACTGAAGCTTTCTTT. It encodes CASSYLAGNTEAFF.